The sequence of this TCR beta chain was determined in a study of identical twins. The sample holds many counts of this clonotype. Its specificity is unknown. cDNA molecules carried unique molecular identifiers, and template switching added a universal primer site. TCRdb reanalysed the 5' RACE reads using MiXCR and keeps one entry per CDR3 protein. The top ten clones hold 9% to 10% of a sample with about 240,000 distinct CDR3 sequences, approximately 10% of them seen once. Study-level findings and limits: Out-of-frame alpha sequences common to twins exhibited an excess of low generation probability.

Per the germline V gene, CDR1 is SGHTA and CDR2 is FQGNSA. This CDR3 is built from 15 residues. Trimming removed 5 bases from V and 1 base from J, with 15 bases in between. This receptor was identified in a man aged 45 to 65 in good health. The chain employs TRBV7-2 and TRBJ2-7; no clear D. The sample taken for sequencing was memory T cells sorted from blood. The CDR3 protein is CASSPNPRASYEQYF. The DNA of the CDR3 is TGTGCCAGCAGCCCCAATCCTCGGGCTTCCTACGAGCAGTACTTC.